Listed here are 5 T cell receptor beta chains from one sample, sequenced in a study of a mutant IDH1 vaccine in newly diagnosed glioma. The antigens for these receptors are not known. Measured with immunoSEQ multiplex PCR; TCRdb has only the in-frame clones, and not every one. Altogether tens of thousands of clones are present, roughly 79% being singletons, with the ten largest covering around an eighth. Time point meaning: week 5, during vaccination. Each dose delivered 300 ug of mutant IDH1 20-mer peptide subcutaneously with imiquimod. The sequencing here drew on PBMCs, taken from a glioma patient whose treatment included an IDH1 peptide vaccine. Receptors originate from a man in his fifties or sixties with glioma.

In its sample, this clone was seen once. The chain has TRBV6-5 and TRBJ2-7; D ambiguous. Between the trimmed V and J ends, which lost 0 bases and 6 bases, there was a span of 3 bases. Germline CDR1 reads MNHEY; CDR2 reads SVGAGI. CDR3 size: 11 residues. The DNA for the CDR3 is TGTGCCAGCAGTTACTCGACCGAGCAGTACTTC. This translates into CASSYSTEQYF.

This chain joins TRBV5-1 and TRBJ2-5, with 8 bases fitting TRBD1. The length of the CDR3 is 15 residues. V dropped 4 bases and J dropped 4; count of bases not matched to a gene: 9. Germline V lookup: CDR1 SGHRS, CDR2 YFSETQ. The CDR3, as DNA: TGCGCCAGCAGCGAGAGACAGGGGCGGGCAGAGACCCAGTACTTC. The encoded protein is CASSERQGRAETQYF.

CDR3: CAISGQVSNQPQHF. DNA of the CDR3: TGTGCCATCAGCGGACAGGTTAGCAATCAGCCCCAGCATTTT. The chain carries TRBV10-3 and TRBJ1-5, with 7 bases fitting TRBD1. V trimming: 6 bases; J trimming: 0 bases; junction bases outside the gene matches: 2. CDR3 length: 14 residues. The germline CDR1 and CDR2 sequences are ENHRY and SYGVKD.

The V and J genes are TRBV7-2 and TRBJ2-2; D ambiguous. V lost 5 bases and J 1 base, leaving 8 bases between the germline ends. This CDR3 spans 14 amino acids. CDR1 SGHTA and CDR2 FQGNSA come from the germline V gene. CDR3 sequence: CASSMDVNTGELFF. The CDR3 nucleotides read TGTGCCAGCAGCATGGACGTGAACACCGGGGAGCTGTTTTTT.

The chain recombines TRBV7-9 with TRBJ2-5; possibly TRBD2 for D (6 bases). Trimming left V 5 bases short and J 1 base short, with 14 bases between. From germline, CDR1 is SEHNR and CDR2 FQNEAQ (reference sequence). This CDR3 is 15 amino acids long. The CDR3 loop is CASSPGGGPQETQYF. The CDR3 region has the DNA TGTGCCAGCAGCCCCGGTGGAGGGCCCCAAGAGACCCAGTACTTC.